These 16 T cell receptor beta chains share one sample of origin, sequenced in a study of T cells after yellow fever vaccination (dated by TCRdb to the late 2010s). The treatment or condition label, as the study defines it: live attenuated yellow fever vaccine strain. Library construction relied on 5' RACE. For sequencing, an Illumina HiSeq 2500 was employed. The public reads were reprocessed in TCRdb via fastp at Q25 and MiXCR, keeping in-frame beta chains. Each CDR3 protein gets just one entry, which takes the most common genes and DNA from the rows behind it. This sample gives 350,000 or so distinct CDR3 sequences in total; roughly 8% of them show up just once. Of the sample, under 20% is held by the ten largest clones. Specimen: PBMCs, collected roughly seven weeks after the first yellow fever vaccination. The receptors stem from a man aged 18 to 29 who received the YFV17D yellow fever vaccine.

This clonotype has more than one count but fewer than ten. This chain uses TRBV21-1 with TRBJ2-7; the D call in the table, TRBD2, was not verified against the DNA. TRBV21-1 is listed as a pseudogene. CDR3 length equals 14 residues. The CDR3 sequence is CASSMLARTYEQYF. The CDR3 DNA is TGTGCCAGCAGCATGCTAGCGAGAACCTACGAGCAGTACTTC.

This clonotype was counted only a few times. V gene TRBV5-1 combines with J gene TRBJ2-3, with 8 bases matching TRBD2. The trim removed 3 bases at V and 4 bases at J, leaving 10 bases unmatched. The CDR3 loop spans 16 amino acids. Germline lookup yields CDR1 SGHRS and CDR2 YFSETQ. The CDR3 sequence: CASSSVWSGGSDTQYF. CDR3 sequence (DNA): TGCGCCAGCAGCTCTGTTTGGAGCGGGGGTTCAGATACGCAGTATTTT.

As regards this clonotype: An end of the junction differs from the germline gene, which may be a read error. The J gene is TRBJ2-5, the V gene TRBV7-7; 12 bases line up with TRBD2. Germline CDR1 reads SSHAT; CDR2 reads FNYEAQ (reference sequence). The CDR3 is 15 residues long. CDR3 region: CASSSTSGGRETQYF. The CDR3 DNA is TGTGCTAGCAGCTCGACTAGCGGGGGAAGAGAGACCCAGTACTTC. Using reference TRBV7-7 and TRBJ2-5 for the parts outside the CDR3, the full variable domain is GAGVSQSPRYKVTKRGQDVTLRCDPISSHATLYWYQQALGQGPEFLTYFNYEAQPDKSGLPSDRFSAERPEGSISTLTIQRTEQRDSAMYRCASSSTSGGRETQYFGPGTRLLVL.

This clonotype was detected only a few times. The gene calls are TRBV7-9 and TRBJ1-1; D might be TRBD1 (6 bases). CDR1 SEHNR and CDR2 FQNEAQ come from the germline V gene (reference sequence). This CDR3 contains 15 residues. V lost 4 bases and J lost 11, with 23 bases in between. CDR3 DNA sequence: TGTGCCAGCAGCTCCTATGCGGCAGGGGCCGCAGGGGCTTTCTTT. Its protein product is CASSSYAAGAAGAFF.

This clonotype was picked up a small number of times. This sequence joins TRBV6-1 and TRBJ2-7, with 13 bases lining up with TRBD2. The CDR3 runs to 15 residues. CDR1 is MNHNS and CDR2 is SASEGT in the germline V gene. Losses at the gene ends were 5 bases for V and 3 bases for J; bases not matched to a gene: 4. The CDR3 spells CASSKTSGGFYEQYF. CDR3 sequence (DNA): TGTGCCAGCAGTAAGACTAGCGGGGGGTTCTACGAGCAGTACTTC.

This clonotype was observed a few times. This chain uses TRBV12-3 or TRBV12-4 with TRBJ2-3; D call uncertain. The CDR3 length is 12 residues. Deletions cut 2 bases from V and 7 bases from J, with 7 bases between. CDR3 DNA: TGTGCCAGCAGTTTATCGGGTAATACGCAGTATTTT. Residues: CASSLSGNTQYF.

The chain combines TRBV5-1 with TRBJ1-2, with 9 nucleotides matching TRBD1. Per germline, CDR1 SGHRS and CDR2 YFSETQ. V trimming: 2 bases; J trimming: 3 bases; junction bases outside the gene matches: 5. The CDR3 is 15 amino acids. CDR3: CASSLGQGRHYGYTF. The CDR3 DNA reads as TGCGCCAGCAGCTTAGGACAGGGGAGGCACTATGGCTACACCTTC.

This clonotype was counted only a few times. The chain joins TRBV18 to TRBJ2-5; D is uncertain. Trimming stripped 0 bases from V and 5 bases from J, with 7 bases between. The germline V gene has CDR1 KGHSH and CDR2 LQKENI. This CDR3 has 13 amino acids. CDR3 bases: TGTGCCAGCTCACCACCGAATTCTGAGACCCAGTACTTC. Protein product: CASSPPNSETQYF.

The genes are TRBV11-3 and TRBJ2-3; no firm D call. This CDR3 has 12 residues. V was pared by 5 bases and J by 6 bases, with 9 bases between. Germline CDR1 and CDR2: SGHNT and YENEEA. The CDR3: CASSQDWDTQYF. CDR3 nucleotide sequence: TGTGCCAGCAGCCAAGACTGGGATACGCAGTATTTT.

In this sample, this clonotype turned up a few times. The CDR3 is CASSSDRAVNEQFF. CDR3 nucleotides: TGTGCCAGCAGCTCCGACAGGGCGGTCAATGAGCAGTTCTTC. The genes are TRBV7-9 and TRBJ2-1; 7 bases align to TRBD1. CDR1 and CDR2 from the germline V gene are SEHNR and FQNEAQ (reference sequence). The CDR3 totals 14 residues. Trimming at V came to 4 bases and at J to 6 bases, leaving 6 bases not matched to a gene.

This clonotype was found a few times. This sequence joins TRBV29-1 and TRBJ1-5; 8 bases fit TRBD1. Germline trimming cut 5 bases from V and 4 bases from J; bases unmatched to any gene: 4. Germline CDR1 is SQVTM and CDR2 is ANQGSEA. The CDR3 covers 13 residues. Here the CDR3 reads CSVSGQANQPQHF. CDR3 coding DNA: TGCAGCGTTTCGGGACAGGCGAATCAGCCCCAGCATTTT. The variable domain in full, completed from reference TRBV29-1 and TRBJ1-5, reads SAVISQKPSRDICQRGTSLTIQCQVDSQVTMMFWYRQQPGQSLTLIATANQGSEATYESGFVIDKFPISRPNLTFSTLTVSNMSPEDSSIYLCSVSGQANQPQHFGDGTRLSIL.

The chain is built from TRBV4-2 and TRBJ2-3, with D tentatively TRBD2 (6 bases). The CDR3 consists of 17 residues. V dropped 0 bases and J dropped 2 bases, with 15 bases sitting between them. Per germline, CDR1 LGHNA and CDR2 YNFKEQ. The CDR3 coding sequence is TGTGCCAGCAGCCAAGACCGGGGCAGCGGGCCCACAGATACGCAGTATTTT. Translating gives CASSQDRGSGPTDTQYF.

This chain connects TRBV19 to TRBJ2-1; 7 bases fit TRBD2. CDR1 and CDR2 (germline): LNHDA, SQIVND (reference sequence). V was pared by 4 bases and J by 8 bases, with 11 bases of the junction left unmatched. The CDR3 has 15 amino acids. This CDR3 is CASSRGVQAGDEQFF. DNA of the CDR3: TGTGCCAGTAGTAGAGGGGTCCAGGCGGGGGATGAGCAGTTCTTC.

This chain connects TRBV11-2 to TRBJ2-5, with D tentatively TRBD1 (5 bases). The V gene's germline CDR1 is SGHAT and CDR2 FQNNGV. This CDR3 comprises 15 residues. V was cut by 0 bases and J by 0 bases, with 8 bases left in between. CDR3 nucleotides: TGTGCCAGCAGCTTAGATCCAGGGTACCAAGAGACCCAGTACTTC. As protein: CASSLDPGYQETQYF. Filled out from reference TRBV11-2 and TRBJ2-5, the complete variable domain reads EAGVAQSPRYKIIEKRQSVAFWCNPISGHATLYWYQQILGQGPKLLIQFQNNGVVDDSQLPKDRFSAERLKGVDSTLKIQPAKLEDSAVYLCASSLDPGYQETQYFGPGTRLLVL.

This clonotype was detected only a few times. The V call is TRBV7-9, the J call TRBJ1-1, with D unclear. Germline loops: CDR1 SEHNR, CDR2 FQNEAQ (reference sequence). V lost 1 base, J lost 7 bases, and 7 bases lay in between. CDR3 length: 12 residues. The CDR3 coding sequence is TGTGCCAGCAGCTTAGACGGGCTTGAAGCTTTCTTT. It yields the protein CASSLDGLEAFF.

This clonotype was seen only a few times. V and J are TRBV4-1 and TRBJ2-1; D is possibly TRBD2 (6 bases). The CDR3 is 16 residues long. Looked up from germline, CDR1 is MGHRA and CDR2 is YSYEKL. The germline V and J ends were trimmed by 7 bases and 0 bases, with 16 bases remaining between them. The CDR3 is CASTSVGRSSYNEQFF. The DNA for the CDR3 is TGCGCCAGCACCAGTGTGGGGAGGAGCTCCTACAATGAGCAGTTCTTC.